This is a list of T cell receptor beta chains from one sample in a study of long-term antiretroviral therapy in people with HIV. The protocol was immunoSEQ multiplex PCR, while the TCRdb copy is restricted to in-frame clones and leaves out a portion. In the table there are more than 45,000 clones, around 80% of which are singletons. Sequencing was performed on unsorted PBMCs, taken 0.8 years after starting antiretroviral therapy. These receptors were obtained from a woman aged 18-29 years with HIV. The CDR3 runs from the conserved cysteine through the conserved F or W. D genes are given only for firm matches. Not every row has a clone size; where given, it reads once, few, many or a size class.

>NA|TRBJ2-7|TRBD2|TRBV11-3
TGTGCCAGCAGCCGCGGGACTAGCGGGACCGAGCAGTACTTC
CASSRGTSGTEQYF
>NA|TRBJ1-2|NA|TRBV6-6
TGTGCCAGCGCCGGGACGGACGCATCCAGTAGAAATGGCTACACCTTC
CASAGTDASSRNGYTF
>NA|TRBJ1-1|NA|TRBV10-2
TGCGCCAGCAGTGATAGGTTGGGAGGGACGAACACTGAAGCTTTCTTT
CASSDRLGGTNTEAFF
>few|TRBJ1-5|NA|TRBV6-6
TGTGCCAGCACCGCTAGGGGCGTAGAAAGCAATCAGCCCCAGCATTTT
CASTARGVESNQPQHF
>NA|TRBJ1-1|NA|TRBV5-8
TGTGCCAGCAGCTTATTTAGACCGAACACTGAAGCTTTCTTT
CASSLFRPNTEAFF
>NA|TRBJ2-7|TRBD2|TRBV27
TGTGCCAGCATGGGGGGGACCTACGAGCAGTACTTC
CASMGGTYEQYF
>NA|TRBJ2-7|NA|TRBV2
TGTGCCAGCAGTCCTCCCGTCGTTGGGGGGAAGCAGTACTTC
CASSPPVVGGKQYF
>NA|TRBJ2-1|TRBD1|TRBV27
TGTGCCAGCAGAGTTATTGGACAGGGGGCCTACAATGAGCAGTTCTTC
CASRVIGQGAYNEQFF
>NA|TRBJ2-7|NA|TRBV5-6
TGTGCCAGCAGCTACGGACGCCTCTACGAGCAGTACTTC
CASSYGRLYEQYF
>once|TRBJ2-3|TRBD2|TRBV15
TGTGCCACCAGCAGAGGAGCGGGAGCTGTCGCAGATACGCAGTATTTT
CATSRGAGAVADTQYF
>NA|TRBJ1-2|NA|TRBV15
TGTGCCACCAGCAGAGACGGTAATGGCTACACCTTC
CATSRDGNGYTF
>NA|TRBJ2-4|TRBD1|TRBV19
TGTGCCAGTAGTCCTACCGGGACAGGGGACATTCAGTACTTC
CASSPTGTGDIQYF
>NA|TRBJ1-1|NA|TRBV10-3
TGTGCCATCAGTGATTCCAGGGTGAGCCGCGGTGAAGCTTTCTTT
CAISDSRVSRGEAFF
>NA|TRBJ2-7|NA|TRBV28
TGTGCCAGCAGTAACGGCTACGAGCAGTACTTC
CASSNGYEQYF
>NA|TRBJ1-4|NA|TRBV6-5
TGTGCCAGCAGTTACTCGGGGGGCCCTAATGAAAAACTGTTTTTT
CASSYSGGPNEKLFF
>once|TRBJ1-1|NA|TRBV9
TGTGCCAGCAGCGTAGAGGACCGCACTGAAGCTTTCTTT
CASSVEDRTEAFF
>NA|TRBJ2-1|NA|TRBV27
TGTGCCAGCAGTTTGTTACCAGGGGTCGCCTACAATGAGCAGTTCTTC
CASSLLPGVAYNEQFF
>NA|TRBJ1-3|NA|TRBV5-1
TGCGCCAGCAGCTTGGACACCTACTCTGGAAACACCATATATTTT
CASSLDTYSGNTIYF
>NA|TRBJ2-2|TRBD1|TRBV11-3
TGTGCCAGCAGCAGGGACAGGGGAAACACCGGGGAGCTGTTTTTT
CASSRDRGNTGELFF
>NA|TRBJ1-3|NA|TRBV11-2
TGTGCCAGCAGCGCGACGGCAGGGTGGGAAGGAACCACCATATATTTT
CASSATAGWEGTTIYF
>NA|TRBJ2-1|NA|TRBV6-1
TGTGCCAGCAACAGGGCGGGACCTTACAATGAGCAGTTCTTC
CASNRAGPYNEQFF
>NA|TRBJ2-7|NA|TRBV7-9
TGTGCCAGCAGCTTAGGGGAAAGCTACGAGCAGTACTTC
CASSLGESYEQYF
>NA|TRBJ2-7|NA|TRBV7-2
TGTGCCAGCAGCTTAGGTTCTTACGAGCAGTACTTC
CASSLGSYEQYF
>NA|TRBJ2-2|NA|TRBV18
TGTGCCAGCTCACCATCTACGACTGACACCGGGGAGCTGTTTTTT
CASSPSTTDTGELFF
>NA|TRBJ2-1|TRBD2|TRBV4-1
TGCGCCAGCAGCCAAGTTCTAGCGGGAGTGGGCTACAATGAGCAGTTCTTC
CASSQVLAGVGYNEQFF
>few|TRBJ2-7|NA|TRBV6-5
TGTGCCAGCAGTTACAACAGGGCGTACGAGCAGTACTTC
CASSYNRAYEQYF
>few|TRBJ1-5|NA|TRBV19
TGTGCCAGTAGTAGGCCCGCAGGGGCGGGTCAGCCCCAGCATTTT
CASSRPAGAGQPQHF
>NA|TRBJ2-1|NA|TRBV7-3
TGTGCCAGCAGCTTAACAGGAGGCTATGAGCAGTTCTTC
CASSLTGGYEQFF
>NA|TRBJ2-2|NA|TRBV5-5
TGTGCCAGCAGCTTGGCCGCGGCGCGGCTACGTTCGAACACCGGGGAGCTGTTTTTT
CASSLAAARLRSNTGELFF
>NA|TRBJ2-7|NA|TRBV7-2
TGTGCCAGCAGCCTACTTCCCTACGAGCAGTACTTC
CASSLLPYEQYF
>NA|TRBJ1-2|TRBD1|TRBV4-1
TGCGCCAGCAGCCAAGAGACAGGGAACTATGGCTACACCTTC
CASSQETGNYGYTF
>few|TRBJ2-7|TRBD2|TRBV11-3
TGTGCCAGCAGCCCCGGGACTAGCGGCTCCTACGAGCAGTACTTC
CASSPGTSGSYEQYF
>NA|TRBJ2-2|NA|TRBV2
TGTGCCAGCAGTGCTCGGAGTTTGGGGGAGCTGTTTTTT
CASSARSLGELFF
>once|TRBJ2-3|NA|TRBV19
TGTGCCAGTAGTACAAACAGGCTGCCGATCACAGATACGCAGTATTTT
CASSTNRLPITDTQYF
>NA|TRBJ2-1|NA|TRBV28
TGTGCCAGCAGTTTCGAATTCAATGAGCAGTTCTTC
CASSFEFNEQFF
>NA|TRBJ1-2|NA|TRBV6-6
TGTGCCAGCAGTTACTCGAACTATGGCTACACCTTC
CASSYSNYGYTF
>NA|TRBJ1-1|TRBD1|TRBV6-6
TGTGCCAGCAGTTACCACAGGGGATCGGAAGCTTTCTTT
CASSYHRGSEAFF
>NA|TRBJ2-2|NA|TRBV12-5
TGTGCTAGTGGTTACTCGGACCGGGGCACCGGGGAGCTGTTTTTT
CASGYSDRGTGELFF
>NA|TRBJ1-4|NA|TRBV21-1
TGTGCCAGCAGCGTCTCGTTGGGACAGTGCACAACTAATGAAAAACTGTTTTTT
CASSVSLGQCTTNEKLFF
>NA|TRBJ1-2|NA|TRBV6-4
TGTGCCAGCAGTGCCGACGGCTTACGGGGCTACACCTTC
CASSADGLRGYTF
>NA|TRBJ2-7|TRBD1|TRBV7-9
TGTGCCAGCAGCCCTCGGGACAGGGGACCCTACGAGCAGTACTTC
CASSPRDRGPYEQYF
>NA|TRBJ2-7|TRBD1|TRBV7-3
TGTGCCAGCAGCCCCCGGGACAGCTCCTACGAGCAGTACTTC
CASSPRDSSYEQYF
>once|TRBJ1-4|TRBD1|TRBV5-1
TGCGCCAGCAGCTTGAGAGGACAGGCAACTAATGAAAAACTGTTTTTT
CASSLRGQATNEKLFF
>NA|TRBJ2-1|NA|TRBV11-3
TGTGCCAGCAGCTTAGCCCACTCCGGGACCCCCGAGCCGTTCTTC
CASSLAHSGTPEPFF
>NA|TRBJ2-5|NA|TRBV2
TGTGCCAGCAACGCGGGAATGGAGACCCAGTACTTC
CASNAGMETQYF
>NA|TRBJ2-7|NA|TRBV18
TGTGCCAGCTCACCCCCCGCTTCGCCCCACGACTACGAGCAGTACTTC
CASSPPASPHDYEQYF
>NA|TRBJ2-7|NA|TRBV9
TGTGCCAGCAGCCCACAGGCCGGACAGACCTACGAGCAGTACTTC
CASSPQAGQTYEQYF
>NA|TRBJ1-2|NA|TRBV4-2
TGTGCCAGCAGCCAGGATCGGGGCGGGTCGGCAAACTATGGCTACACCTTC
CASSQDRGGSANYGYTF
>NA|TRBJ2-7|NA|TRBV7-8
TGTGCCAGCAGCTTAGGACGTGACTACGAGCAGTACTTC
CASSLGRDYEQYF
>NA|TRBJ1-1|NA|TRBV10-3
TGTGCCATCAGTGAGGCGGACATAGAAGCTTTCTTT
CAISEADIEAFF
>NA|TRBJ2-7|TRBD1|TRBV10-2
TGCGCCAGCAGTTCGTCCGGGACAGTGCCCTACGAGCAGTACTTC
CASSSSGTVPYEQYF
>NA|TRBJ2-7|TRBD2|TRBV7-9
TGTGCCAGTGGACTAGCGGGAGGTGTTGCGTACTTC
CASGLAGGVAYF
>NA|TRBJ1-3|NA|TRBV7-9
TGTGCCAGCACCCTAGCAGGGGTGAGAAACACCATATATTTT
CASTLAGVRNTIYF
>NA|TRBJ2-5|NA|TRBV18
TGTGCCAGCTCACCAGGCCGGGAGACCCAGTACTTC
CASSPGRETQYF
>NA|TRBJ2-5|TRBD1|TRBV19
TGTGCCAGTAGTATCTCCCGGACAGGGGTAAGGAAAGAGACCCAGTACTTC
CASSISRTGVRKETQYF
>once|TRBJ1-2|NA|TRBV6-5
TGTGCCAGCAGTTACTCGACAGGAGTCAACTATGGCTACACCTTC
CASSYSTGVNYGYTF
>NA|TRBJ2-3|NA|TRBV4-1
TGCGCCAGCAGCCATGCCGGGACTGACTTCACAGATACGCAGTATTTT
CASSHAGTDFTDTQYF
>NA|TRBJ2-1|NA|TRBV4-3
TGCGCCAGCAGCCAAGATTGGGACGATAACAATGAGCAGTTCTTC
CASSQDWDDNNEQFF
>NA|TRBJ1-5|TRBD1|TRBV9
TGTGCCAGCAGCCACGGGACAGACAATCAGCCCCAGCATTTT
CASSHGTDNQPQHF
>NA|TRBJ2-3|TRBD2|TRBV5-1
TGCGCCAGCGTGGGGACTAGCGGCACAGATACGCAGTATTTT
CASVGTSGTDTQYF